The sequence of this TCR beta chain was determined in a study of post-analysis software for immune sequencing data. Study-wide background: As for disease course, relapsing-remitting, secondary progressive and progressive-relapsing multiple sclerosis were all included.

The library was made from cDNA and included unique molecular identifiers. There were roughly 0.95 to 11 million T cells, and some 500,000 cDNA molecules came from them. TCRdb ran MiXCR on the PCR reads and lists one entry per CDR3 protein. The sample carries about 810,000 distinct CDR3 sequences, approximately 53% recorded once. General study points: For normalized Chao1 diversity, multiple sclerosis patients scored significantly lower than controls did. TRBV segments more frequent in patients than in controls numbered several and included TRBV5-6, TRBV5-1 and TRBV20-1. Samples prepared in the same batch strongly co-clustered by F measure.

V was shortened by 6 bases and J by 4 bases, with 12 bases between the two germline ends. The CDR3 totals 13 residues. Looked up from germline, CDR1 is MNHEY and CDR2 is SMNVEV (reference sequence). Note on this clonotype: The target antigen is unknown.

Sample: blood. The J gene is TRBJ1-1, the V gene TRBV27; possibly TRBD1 for D (5 bases). The clonotype originates from a girl aged 10 to 17 with multiple sclerosis. The CDR3 nucleotides read TGTGCCAGCAGGCCCCCGGGGGGCACTGAAGCTTTCTTT. Its translation: CASRPPGGTEAFF.